The rows below give T cell receptor beta chains drawn from one sample of a study of blood T cell repertoires in COVID-19. The assay was immunoSEQ multiplex PCR, and TCRdb's table has in-frame clones only and misses some. The data contain about 180,000 clones, roughly nine tenths of them singletons. The sample comprised peripheral blood. The receptors here all came from a woman aged 25 to 39 with active or convalescent COVID-19. CDR3s include the opening cysteine and the closing phenylalanine or tryptophan. A D gene is named only where the DNA matches it firmly. Rows give clone size only sometimes, using once, few, many, or a class for an expanded clone.

NA	13	TRBV18	TRBJ1-5	NA	TGTGCCAGCTCACCCGGACTAGATCAGCCCCAGCATTTT	CASSPGLDQPQHF
NA	17	TRBV7-9	TRBJ1-4	TRBD1	TGTGCCAGCAGCTTACGGACCTTGGGACAGGTTGGTGAAAAACTGTTTTTT	CASSLRTLGQVGEKLFF
NA	14	TRBV6-5	TRBJ2-2	NA	TGTGCCAGCAGCAGGGGTGGGGACACCGGGGAGCTGTTTTTT	CASSRGGDTGELFF
NA	16	TRBV18	TRBJ2-2	NA	TGTGCCAGCTCGTATCGACTCCAGGGTGACACCGGGGAGCTGTTTTTT	CASSYRLQGDTGELFF
NA	14	TRBV27	TRBJ2-5	NA	TGTGCCAGCAGTTTCGGACAGTTGCTTGAGACCCAGTACTTC	CASSFGQLLETQYF
NA	18	TRBV7-2	TRBJ1-1	NA	TGTGCCAGCAGCCACGGGATTGACCGGGCCCCCTTGAACACTGAAGCTTTCTTT	CASSHGIDRAPLNTEAFF
NA	13	TRBV11-3	TRBJ1-1	NA	TGTGCCAGCAGCCTATATCAGAACACTGAAGCTTTCTTT	CASSLYQNTEAFF
NA	14	TRBV27	TRBJ1-2	TRBD1	TGTGCCAGCAGTAGAACAGGGGCTAACTATGGCTACACCTTC	CASSRTGANYGYTF
NA	14	TRBV5-6	TRBJ1-5	NA	TGTGCCAGCAGCTTGGCCAATCGCAATCAGCCCCAGCATTTT	CASSLANRNQPQHF
NA	14	TRBV19	TRBJ1-1	TRBD1	TGTGCCAGCGTCACAGGGGGCGGGAACACTGAAGCTTTCTTT	CASVTGGGNTEAFF
once	17	TRBV15	TRBJ1-4	NA	TGTGCCACCAGCAGAGATGCCGTGGGAGGGGGGAATGAAAAACTGTTTTTT	CATSRDAVGGGNEKLFF
NA	14	TRBV19	TRBJ2-7	TRBD1	TGTGCCAGTAGTTATCGAGGACAGGGGGACGAGCAGTACTTC	CASSYRGQGDEQYF
NA	15	TRBV28	TRBJ1-2	NA	TGTGCCAGCAGTTCCCTCGTCGACAGTGGGATGCGCTACACCTTC	CASSSLVDSGMRYTF
NA	20	TRBV19	TRBJ2-6	TRBD1	TGTGCCAGTAGTATCCTTCGCGCTGGCAGGGGGCCGGCTGGGGCCAACGTCCTGACTTTC	CASSILRAGRGPAGANVLTF
NA	14	TRBV7-6	TRBJ2-1	NA	TGTGCCAGCAGCTTTCGAGGGCAAGACAATGAGCAGTTCTTC	CASSFRGQDNEQFF
NA	14	TRBV25-1	TRBJ2-1	NA	TGTGCCAGCAGTGACGTGGGAGCCTACAATGAGCAGTTCTTC	CASSDVGAYNEQFF
NA	13	TRBV28	TRBJ1-1	TRBD1	TGTGCCACTAGACAGGGCAAGGTAACTGAAGCTTTCTTT	CATRQGKVTEAFF